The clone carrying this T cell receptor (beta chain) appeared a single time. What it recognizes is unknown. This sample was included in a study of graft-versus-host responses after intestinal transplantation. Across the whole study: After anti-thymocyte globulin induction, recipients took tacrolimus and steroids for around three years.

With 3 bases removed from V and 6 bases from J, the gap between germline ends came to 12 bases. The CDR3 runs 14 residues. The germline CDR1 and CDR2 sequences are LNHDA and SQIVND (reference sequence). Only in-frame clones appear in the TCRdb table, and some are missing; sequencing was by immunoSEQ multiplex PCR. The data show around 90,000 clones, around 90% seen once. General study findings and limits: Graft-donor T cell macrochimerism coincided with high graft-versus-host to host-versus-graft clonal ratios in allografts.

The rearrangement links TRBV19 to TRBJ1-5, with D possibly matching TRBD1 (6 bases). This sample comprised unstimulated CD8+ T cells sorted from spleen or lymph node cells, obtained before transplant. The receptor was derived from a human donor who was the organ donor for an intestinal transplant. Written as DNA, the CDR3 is TGTGCCAGTAGTATCGGGGGGGCGGGTCAGCCCCAGCATTTT. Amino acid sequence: CASSIGGAGQPQHF.